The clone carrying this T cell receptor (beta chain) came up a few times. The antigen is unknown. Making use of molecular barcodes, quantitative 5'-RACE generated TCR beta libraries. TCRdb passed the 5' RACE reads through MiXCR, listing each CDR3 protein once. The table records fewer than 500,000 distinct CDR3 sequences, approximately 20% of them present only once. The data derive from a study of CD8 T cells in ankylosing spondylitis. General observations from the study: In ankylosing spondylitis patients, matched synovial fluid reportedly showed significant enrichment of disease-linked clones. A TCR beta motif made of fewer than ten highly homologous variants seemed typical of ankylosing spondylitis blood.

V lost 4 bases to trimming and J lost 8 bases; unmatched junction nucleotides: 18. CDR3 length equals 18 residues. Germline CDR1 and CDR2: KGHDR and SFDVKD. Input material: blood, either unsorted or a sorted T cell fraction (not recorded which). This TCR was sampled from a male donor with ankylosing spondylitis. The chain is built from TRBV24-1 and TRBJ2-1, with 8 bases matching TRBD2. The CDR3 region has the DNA TGTGCCACCAGTGACTCCCGGCCGACCGGGACTAGTGTCGATGAGCAGTTCTTC. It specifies CATSDSRPTGTSVDEQFF.